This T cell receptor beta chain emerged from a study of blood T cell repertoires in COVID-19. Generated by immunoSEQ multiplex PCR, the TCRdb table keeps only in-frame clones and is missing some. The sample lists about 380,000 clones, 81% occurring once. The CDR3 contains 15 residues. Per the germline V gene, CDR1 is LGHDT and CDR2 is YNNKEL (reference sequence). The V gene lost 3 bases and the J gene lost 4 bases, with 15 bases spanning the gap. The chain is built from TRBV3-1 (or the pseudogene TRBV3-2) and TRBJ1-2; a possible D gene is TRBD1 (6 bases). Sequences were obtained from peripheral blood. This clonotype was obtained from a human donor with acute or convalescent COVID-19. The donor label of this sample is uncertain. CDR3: CASSHVTGPLYGYTF. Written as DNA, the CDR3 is TGTGCCAGCAGCCACGTAACAGGGCCCCTCTATGGCTACACCTTC.